This entry lists 25 T cell receptor beta chains sequenced from one sample in a study of cytomegalovirus exposure and HLA in healthy donors. 13 Jbeta primers and 60 Vbeta primers were used for the PCR. TCRdb's table, derived via immunoSEQ multiplex PCR, lists solely in-frame clones and lacks some. The sample has 150,000 to 200,000 clones; around four fifths are singletons. The specimen was PBMCs. The receptors here all came from a man aged 18 to 29 in good health and CMV-seropositive.

The gene calls are TRBV9 and TRBJ1-1, with D perhaps matching TRBD1 (5 bases). V was clipped by 3 bases and J by 13 bases, with 16 bases between them. The CDR3 consists of 12 residues. Germline V gives CDR1 SGDLS, CDR2 YYNGEE. The CDR3 protein is CASSEGNGLSFF. The CDR3 coding sequence is TGTGCCAGCAGCGAGGGGAATGGCCTGAGTTTCTTT.

This chain links TRBV19 with TRBJ1-5; D unresolved. CDR1 is LNHDA and CDR2 is SQIVND in the germline V gene (reference sequence). V lost 5 bases to trimming and J lost 5 bases, with 10 bases between them. CDR3 length: 13 residues. The CDR3 coding sequence is TGTGCCAGTAGTCCCAGGTGGGATCAGCCCCAGCATTTT. Translated, it gives CASSPRWDQPQHF.

The rearrangement links TRBV12-5 to TRBJ1-2; weak D call: TRBD1 (5 bases). There are 14 residues in the CDR3. V lost 0 bases, J lost 8 bases, and 13 bases lay in between. Germline CDR1 is LGHNT and CDR2 is FRNRAP. For the CDR3, the DNA is TGTGCTAGTGGTTTGGTACCAGGGTTGGACGGCTACACCTTC. Protein sequence: CASGLVPGLDGYTF. The complete variable domain, with remaining parts taken from reference TRBV12-5 and TRBJ1-2, reads DARVTQTPRHKVTEMGQEVTMRCQPILGHNTVFWYRQTMMQGLELLAYFRNRAPLDDSGMPKDRFSAEMPDATLATLKIQPSEPRDSAVYFCASGLVPGLDGYTFGSGTRLTVV.

This clone has just a few counts. The chain links TRBV29-1 to TRBJ1-4; D ambiguous. V was pared by 7 bases and J by 0 bases, with 9 bases between. Germline V gene data show CDR1 as SQVTM and CDR2 as ANQGSEA. The CDR3 has 13 amino acids. CDR3 in amino acids: CSAENATNEKLFF. Here the CDR3 DNA reads TGCAGCGCCGAGAATGCAACTAATGAAAAACTGTTTTTT.

This rearrangement joins TRBV28 to TRBJ1-2, with D possibly TRBD1 on 5 matching bases. CDR3 length: 13 amino acids. Trimming removed 5 bases from V and 8 bases from J, with 15 bases in between. Germline loops: CDR1 MDHEN, CDR2 SYDVKM. CDR3 in amino acids: CASSPRTTRGYTF. The CDR3 DNA sequence: TGTGCCAGCAGTCCGCGGACAACGCGAGGCTACACCTTC.

V is TRBV10-3 and J is TRBJ2-5; perhaps TRBD1 as D (5 bases). V lost 4 bases and J lost 1, with 7 bases in between. The germline V gene has CDR1 ENHRY and CDR2 SYGVKD. The length of the CDR3 is 13 residues. The CDR3 sequence is CAISGDSQETQYF. The CDR3 bases are TGTGCCATCAGTGGTGACAGCCAAGAGACCCAGTACTTC.

The V and J genes are TRBV19 and TRBJ2-3; TRBD2 might be the D (6 bases). Germline V gene sequence: CDR1 LNHDA, CDR2 SQIVND (reference sequence). The CDR3 length is 13 residues. V lost 5 bases and J lost 5, with 11 bases in between. In nucleotides, the CDR3 is TGTGCCAGTAGTCCGCGACTAGAAGATACGCAGTATTTT. Protein sequence: CASSPRLEDTQYF.

The genes are TRBV6-1 and TRBJ1-2; D call uncertain. V was shortened by 2 bases and J by 4 bases, with 14 bases between the two germline ends. This CDR3 has 15 residues. Germline V gene data show CDR1 as MNHNS and CDR2 as SASEGT. CDR3 DNA sequence: TGTGCCAGCAGTGAATGGACCGGGGTTGGCTATGGCTACACCTTC. As protein: CASSEWTGVGYGYTF.

This chain connects TRBV7-9 to TRBJ1-2; D remains unclear. From germline, CDR1 is SEHNR and CDR2 FQNEAQ (reference sequence). The CDR3 spans 15 residues. Trimming left V 5 bases short and J 0 bases short, with 13 bases between. DNA for the CDR3: TGTGCCAGCAGCCTAACAGATACCACTAACTATGGCTACACCTTC. This sequence encodes CASSLTDTTNYGYTF.

The chain recombines TRBV28 with TRBJ2-1, with D tentatively TRBD1 (6 bases). Per the germline V gene, CDR1 is MDHEN and CDR2 is SYDVKM. The CDR3 loop spans 12 amino acids. Deletions cut 8 bases from V and 5 bases from J, with 10 bases between. CDR3 residues: CASLDRDNEQFF. Written as DNA, the CDR3 is TGTGCCAGCTTGGACAGAGACAATGAGCAGTTCTTC.

J is TRBJ2-1 and V is TRBV28; 14 bases agree with TRBD2. The V segment lost 2 bases and the J segment 9 bases; nucleotides outside the gene matches: 6. The CDR3 consists of 16 residues. The germline V gene has CDR1 MDHEN and CDR2 SYDVKM. For the CDR3, the DNA is TGTGCCAGCAGTTTAATCGGGACTAGCGGGAGTGGTGAGCAGTTCTTC. Translating it yields CASSLIGTSGSGEQFF.

The chain uses TRBV5-1 and TRBJ2-1; D is possibly TRBD1 (5 bases). Germline V lookup: CDR1 SGHRS, CDR2 YFSETQ. The CDR3 is 15 residues long. V was cut by 0 bases and J by 3 bases, with 10 bases left in between. The CDR3 spells CASSLEQALYNEQFF. The CDR3 region has the DNA TGCGCCAGCAGCTTGGAACAGGCTCTCTACAATGAGCAGTTCTTC.

Only one count was recorded for this clone. The chain recombines TRBV7-6 with TRBJ2-7, with 12 bases fitting TRBD1. The CDR3 runs 15 residues. Per the germline V gene, CDR1 is SGHVS and CDR2 is FNYEAQ. Germline trimming cut 5 bases from V and 2 bases from J; bases unmatched to any gene: 4. This CDR3 is CASSPGTGGPYEQYF. The CDR3 DNA follows: TGTGCCAGCAGCCCGGGGACAGGGGGCCCCTACGAGCAGTACTTC.

This chain connects TRBV2 to TRBJ2-3; 10 nucleotides line up with TRBD2. Germline trimming cut 10 bases from V and 1 base from J; bases unmatched to any gene: 17. The CDR3 is made up of 18 amino acids. Germline V gene sequence: CDR1 SNHLY, CDR2 FYNNEI. The CDR3 region has the DNA TGTGCCAAGTCAACAGGCCTAGCGGGAGAAGAGGGCACAGATACGCAGTATTTT. Amino acid sequence: CAKSTGLAGEEGTDTQYF.

This clone was seen a handful of times. In DNA form, the CDR3 reads TGTGCCAGCAGTCCCCCCCCAGGGGACGACCCTGTTCGAGGCTACACCTTC. Its translation: CASSPPPGDDPVRGYTF. The gene calls are TRBV27 and TRBJ1-2; possibly TRBD1 for D (6 bases). This CDR3 is 17 amino acids long. Trimming cost V 5 bases and J 8 bases, with 27 bases left between them. In germline, CDR1 is MNHEY, CDR2 SMNVEV (reference sequence).

This clone appeared a single time. At one of its ends the junction is not consistent with the germline gene, which may arise from a read error. CDR3 amino acids: CDSSQSNARVVEKLFF. The CDR3 coding sequence is TGTGACAGCAGTCAGAGTAACGCCAGGGTAGTTGAAAAACTGTTTTTT. The chain recombines TRBV27 with TRBJ1-4; tentative D call: TRBD1 (5 bases). Germline values: CDR1 MNHEY, CDR2 SMNVEV (reference sequence). The CDR3 is 16 residues long.

The sample holds one count of this clone. The chain combines TRBV2 with TRBJ2-1; 12 bases are a match to TRBD2. Germline CDR1 SNHLY, CDR2 FYNNEI. The CDR3 extends over 16 amino acids. The J segment lost 9 bases and the V segment lost 2 bases, leaving 8 bases of the junction unmatched. The CDR3 region is CASSERSLAGGFEQFF. The DNA for the CDR3 is TGTGCCAGCAGTGAAAGGTCGCTAGCGGGAGGGTTTGAGCAGTTCTTC.

This chain links TRBV27 with TRBJ1-2, with 7 bases that match TRBD1. CDR3 length equals 12 residues. J gave up 8 bases and V 5 bases, and 5 bases lay outside the gene matches. Germline lookup yields CDR1 MNHEY and CDR2 SMNVEV (reference sequence). The CDR3 is CASSQTGRGYTF. CDR3 nucleotide sequence: TGTGCCAGCAGTCAGACAGGGCGAGGCTACACCTTC.

This chain connects TRBV6-4 to TRBJ2-2, with TRBD2 as a possible D gene (6 bases). The CDR3 runs to 16 residues. Germline lookup yields CDR1 MRHNA and CDR2 SNTAGT. Trimming shortened V by 6 bases and J by 2 bases, and 16 bases separated the two germline ends. In nucleotides, the CDR3 is TGTGCCAGCAGCGCTGATAGCGGAGGCAACACCGGGGAGCTGTTTTTT. Translating it yields CASSADSGGNTGELFF.

V gene TRBV29-1 combines with J gene TRBJ2-7; possibly TRBD2 for D (6 bases). V was cut by 2 bases and J by 2 bases, with 16 bases left in between. Germline V CDR1 and CDR2: SQVTM, ANQGSEA. CDR3 size: 15 residues. As DNA, the CDR3 is TGCAGCGTTGAATTGGGAGGCCCCTCTACCTACGAGCAGTACTTC. Amino acid sequence: CSVELGGPSTYEQYF.

The V gene is TRBV18, the J gene TRBJ2-1, with TRBD1 as a possible D gene (6 bases). Between the trimmed V and J ends, which lost 3 bases and 5 bases, there was a span of 14 bases. The CDR3 has 15 residues. Germline V gives CDR1 KGHSH, CDR2 LQKENI. The CDR3 loop reads CASSPTGTKHNEQFF. CDR3 nucleotide sequence: TGTGCCAGCTCACCCACCGGGACAAAACACAATGAGCAGTTCTTC.

The chain couples TRBV7-9 to TRBJ2-7; tentative D call: TRBD2 (5 bases). CDR3 length: 14 amino acids. Trimming removed 3 bases from V and 7 bases from J, with 16 bases in between. Germline CDR1 reads SEHNR; CDR2 reads FQNEAQ (reference sequence). The DNA of the CDR3 is TGTGCCAGCAGCTTGGCCGGGAACCAAGTAGAGCAGTACTTC. Protein product: CASSLAGNQVEQYF.

The chain couples TRBV2 to TRBJ1-1; the D is unclear. CDR1 is SNHLY, CDR2 FYNNEI, per germline. The CDR3 covers 14 residues. Trimming stripped 8 bases from V and 0 bases from J, with 13 bases between. The CDR3 loop is CASATQTMNTEAFF. Here the CDR3 DNA reads TGTGCCAGCGCAACACAGACCATGAACACTGAAGCTTTCTTT.

CDR3 sequence (DNA): TGTGCCAGCAGCTTTTATGGGGGCCACGGGCGCGACGAGCAGTACTTC. Amino acid sequence: CASSFYGGHGRDEQYF. The genes are TRBV11-1 and TRBJ2-7; TRBD1 might be the D (6 bases). The ends were cut back, 3 bases at V and 5 bases at J, with 20 bases in the middle. Germline CDR1 SGHAT, CDR2 FQDESV (reference sequence). The CDR3 has 16 residues.

This clone was picked up a small number of times. V and J are TRBV7-9 and TRBJ1-2; D might be TRBD1 (5 bases). V was trimmed by 3 bases and J by 4 bases, leaving 9 bases between them. Per the germline V gene, CDR1 is SEHNR and CDR2 is FQNEAQ (reference sequence). The CDR3 has 13 residues. CDR3 region: CASSFRQIYGYTF. The CDR3 coding sequence is TGTGCCAGCAGCTTCCGACAGATCTATGGCTACACCTTC.